A selection of T cell receptor beta chains follows, all from one sample in a study of shared clonotypes between healthy human individuals. Assay used: immunoSEQ multiplex PCR; TCRdb lists only in-frame clones, some missing. The repertoire holds millions of clones, with approximately 93% as singletons. The specimen sequenced was naive CD4+ T cells from PBMCs. These receptors all stem from a man between 18 and 29 years old in good health. Some clones in this sample may be carry-over from other donors' samples. CDR3s include the opening cysteine and the closing phenylalanine or tryptophan. D genes are given only for firm matches. Clone sizes are given selectively: once, few, many, or a class where the clone is expanded.

J: TRBJ1-1
V: TRBV10-2
size: -
D: TRBD1
DNA: TGCGCCAGCAGTTCCCGAGGGACAGGGGGCTTTAAAGCTTTCTTT
CDR3: CASSSRGTGGFKAFF

J: TRBJ1-3
V: TRBV7-2
size: -
D: -
DNA: TGTGCCAGCAGCTTAGCATGGAGTTCTGGAAACACCATATATTTT
CDR3: CASSLAWSSGNTIYF

J: TRBJ2-6
V: TRBV5-4
size: once
D: TRBD1
DNA: TGTGCCAGCAGCTCCAGACAGGGATCTGGGGCCAACGTCCTGACTTTC
CDR3: CASSSRQGSGANVLTF

J: TRBJ2-1
V: TRBV28
size: -
D: -
DNA: TGTGCCAGCCTAAACCTCCTGGCAAACGCCTACAATGAGCAGTTCTTC
CDR3: CASLNLLANAYNEQFF

J: TRBJ2-2
V: TRBV19
size: -
D: TRBD1
DNA: TGTGCCACCTCCGGACAGGGGTTCGGGGAGCTGTTTTTT
CDR3: CATSGQGFGELFF

J: TRBJ2-7
V: TRBV2
size: -
D: -
DNA: TGTGCCAGCAGTGAAAAGAGCGCAGGGGCCTACGAGCAGTACTTC
CDR3: CASSEKSAGAYEQYF

J: TRBJ2-7
V: TRBV28
size: -
D: TRBD2
DNA: TGTGCCAGCAGGGGAGGGAGGCCCTACGAGCAGTACTTC
CDR3: CASRGGRPYEQYF

J: TRBJ2-1
V: TRBV9
size: -
D: TRBD2
DNA: TGTGCCAGCAGCGTAGGGTCGGGAGGAAGGGGCAATGAGCAGTTCTTC
CDR3: CASSVGSGGRGNEQFF

J: TRBJ2-1
V: TRBV29-1
size: -
D: -
DNA: TGCAGCGTGGCACGTCGCCTAGCTAATGAGCAGTTCTTC
CDR3: CSVARRLANEQFF

J: TRBJ2-3
V: TRBV27
size: -
D: -
DNA: TGTGCCAGTAAACGAGCGGGTGCTCGCACAGATACGCAGTATTTT
CDR3: CASKRAGARTDTQYF

J: TRBJ2-7
V: TRBV15
size: -
D: TRBD1
DNA: TGTGCCACCAGCATAAACAGGGGGCCATCCTACGAGCAGTACTTC
CDR3: CATSINRGPSYEQYF

J: TRBJ2-7
V: TRBV5-6
size: -
D: TRBD1
DNA: TGTGCCAGCAGCCCCAGGGGGGACAGGGCCTACGAGCAGTACTTC
CDR3: CASSPRGDRAYEQYF

J: TRBJ1-2
V: TRBV11-2
size: once
D: -
DNA: TGTGCCAGCAGCTTACGGAACAGGGCACATCTCCGTGGCTACACCTTC
CDR3: CASSLRNRAHLRGYTF

J: TRBJ2-5
V: TRBV5-1
size: -
D: -
DNA: TGCGCCAGCAGCTTGTTCGCGGCACAAGAGACCCAGTACTTC
CDR3: CASSLFAAQETQYF

J: TRBJ2-5
V: TRBV6-1
size: -
D: -
DNA: TGTGCCAGCAGTGAACCGGGTGTATCAGAGACCCAGTACTTC
CDR3: CASSEPGVSETQYF

J: TRBJ1-4
V: TRBV7-9
size: -
D: TRBD1
DNA: TGTGCCAGCAGCTTAGGAGGACAGGGTACACTGTTTTTT
CDR3: CASSLGGQGTLFF

J: TRBJ2-5
V: TRBV5-1
size: -
D: -
DNA: TGCGCCAGCAGCTTGGGCTGGGGGACCCAGTACTTC
CDR3: CASSLGWGTQYF

J: TRBJ2-3
V: TRBV11-2
size: -
D: -
DNA: TGTGCCAGCAGCCTTGGACTTTCCACAGATACGCAGTATTTT
CDR3: CASSLGLSTDTQYF

J: TRBJ2-2
V: TRBV30
size: -
D: TRBD2
DNA: TGTGCCTGGAGTTCCGGGACTAGCGGTTTCCCGAACACCGGGGAGCTGTTTTTT
CDR3: CAWSSGTSGFPNTGELFF

J: TRBJ2-2
V: TRBV11-2
size: -
D: TRBD2
DNA: TGTGCCAGCAGCCCGACTAGCGGGGTGAACACCGGGGAGCTGTTTTTT
CDR3: CASSPTSGVNTGELFF

J: TRBJ2-1
V: TRBV7-3
size: -
D: TRBD2
DNA: TGTGCCAGCAGCCTCCTCGGGGGGAGGAATGAGCAGTTCTTC
CDR3: CASSLLGGRNEQFF

J: TRBJ1-2
V: TRBV2
size: -
D: -
DNA: TGTGCCAGCCTTTCTCCTGGCTATGGCTACACCTTC
CDR3: CASLSPGYGYTF

J: TRBJ2-3
V: TRBV13
size: -
D: TRBD2
DNA: TGTGCCAGCAGCCTCCTCCTAGCGGGAGGCACAGATACGCAGTATTTT
CDR3: CASSLLLAGGTDTQYF

J: TRBJ1-2
V: TRBV6-5
size: -
D: -
DNA: TGTGCCAGCAGTCTAAACAGGCGAAACTATGGCTACACCTTC
CDR3: CASSLNRRNYGYTF

J: TRBJ2-2
V: TRBV2
size: -
D: -
DNA: TGTGCCAGCACCTCTGCTAGAGAGGGGACCGGGGAGCTGTTTTTT
CDR3: CASTSAREGTGELFF